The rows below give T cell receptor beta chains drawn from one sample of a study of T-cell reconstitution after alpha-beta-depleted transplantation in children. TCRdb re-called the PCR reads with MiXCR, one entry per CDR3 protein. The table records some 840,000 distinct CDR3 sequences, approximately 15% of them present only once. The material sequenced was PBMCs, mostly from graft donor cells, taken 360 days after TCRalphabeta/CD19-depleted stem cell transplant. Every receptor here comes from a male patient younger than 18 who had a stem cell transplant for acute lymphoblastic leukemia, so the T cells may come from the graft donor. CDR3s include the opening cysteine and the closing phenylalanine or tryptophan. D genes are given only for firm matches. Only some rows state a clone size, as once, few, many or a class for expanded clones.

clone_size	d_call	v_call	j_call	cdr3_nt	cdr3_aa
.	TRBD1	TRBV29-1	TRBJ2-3	TGCAGCGTTGAAGATAGGGCCAGGGGGACGGGAACAGATACGCAGTATTTT	CSVEDRARGTGTDTQYF
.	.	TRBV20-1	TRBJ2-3	TGCAGTGCTAACCATAGACAGTTCTTCACAGATACGCAGTATTTT	CSANHRQFFTDTQYF
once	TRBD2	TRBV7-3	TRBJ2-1	TGTGCCAGCAGCGACGGGACTAGGCATCAGTTCTTC	CASSDGTRHQFF
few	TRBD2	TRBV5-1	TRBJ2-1	TGCGCCAGCAGCTTGGACGGGGGGTTCTACAATGAGCAGTTCTTC	CASSLDGGFYNEQFF
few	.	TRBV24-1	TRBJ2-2	TGTGCCACCAGTGATTTGCTCTTGGCCTTGAACACCGGGGAGCTGTTTTTT	CATSDLLLALNTGELFF
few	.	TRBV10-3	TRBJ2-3	TGTGCCATCAGTGAGAACGGGCCCTTCAGCACAGATACGCAGTATTTT	CAISENGPFSTDTQYF
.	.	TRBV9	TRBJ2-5	TGTGCCAGCAGCGTAGGAGGGCCCTCGTACCAAGAGACCCAGTACTTC	CASSVGGPSYQETQYF
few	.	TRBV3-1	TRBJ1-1	TGTGCCAGCAGCCAAGCAGAAGGGTATGAAGCTTTCTTT	CASSQAEGYEAFF
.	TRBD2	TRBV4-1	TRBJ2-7	TGCGCCAGCAGCGAAGCGGGACCCGGGACTAGCGGCTCACTTAAGGTCCGCGAGCAGTACTTC	CASSEAGPGTSGSLKVREQYF
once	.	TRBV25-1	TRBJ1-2	TGTGCCAGCAAAGTGGAGGGTGGCTACACCTTC	CASKVEGGYTF
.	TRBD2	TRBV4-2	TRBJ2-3	TGTGCCAGCAGCCCGGAAGCGGGAGTGCCCGATACGCAGTATTTT	CASSPEAGVPDTQYF
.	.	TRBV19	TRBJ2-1	TGTGCCACCAAAAGCTCCTACAATGAGCAGTTCTTC	CATKSSYNEQFF
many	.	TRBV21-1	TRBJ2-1	TGTGCCAGCAGCAAAGCCGAAGGGACTAGCGGGAGGTGGTGTGAGCAGTTCTTC	CASSKAEGTSGRWCEQFF
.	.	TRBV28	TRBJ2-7	TGTGCCAGCAGTTTTGACAGCCGCTCCTACGAGCAGTACTTC	CASSFDSRSYEQYF
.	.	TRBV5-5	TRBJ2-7	TGTGCCAGCAGCACGAACAGGGACCTCTCCTACGAGCAGTACTTC	CASSTNRDLSYEQYF